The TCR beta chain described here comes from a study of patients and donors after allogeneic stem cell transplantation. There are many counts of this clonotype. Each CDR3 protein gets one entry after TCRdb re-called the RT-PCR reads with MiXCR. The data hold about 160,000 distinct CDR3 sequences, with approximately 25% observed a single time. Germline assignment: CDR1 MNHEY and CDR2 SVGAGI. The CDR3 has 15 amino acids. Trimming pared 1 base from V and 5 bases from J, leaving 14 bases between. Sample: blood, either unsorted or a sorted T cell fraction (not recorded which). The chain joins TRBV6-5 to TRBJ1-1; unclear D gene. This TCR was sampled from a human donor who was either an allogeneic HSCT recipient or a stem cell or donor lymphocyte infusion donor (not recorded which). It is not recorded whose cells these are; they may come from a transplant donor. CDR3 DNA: TGTGCCAGCAGTTACTGGCGGTGGGATGATACTGAAGCTTTCTTT. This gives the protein CASSYWRWDDTEAFF.